This entry lists 20 T cell receptor beta chains sequenced from one sample in a study of T cell responses to AZD1222 COVID-19 vaccine. TCRdb keeps only in-frame clones here, not all; method: immunoSEQ multiplex PCR. Among over 95,000 clones listed, about 81% were seen once. This specimen consisted of peripheral blood, obtained 28 days after the second AZD1222 dose. The receptors derive from an adult who received the AZD1222 COVID-19 vaccine.

The chain recombines TRBV5-4 with TRBJ1-5; D is unresolved. CDR3 size: 12 residues. The ends were cut back, 2 bases at V and 4 bases at J, with 4 bases in the middle. The germline V gene encodes CDR1 SGHNT and CDR2 YYREEE (reference sequence). The CDR3 DNA reads as TGTGCCAGCAGCTTAGATAATCAGCCCCAGCATTTT. Amino acid sequence: CASSLDNQPQHF.

This chain connects TRBV7-9 to TRBJ1-5; D possibly corresponds to TRBD1 (6 bases). The length of the CDR3 is 14 residues. V dropped 1 base and J dropped 5 bases, with 9 bases sitting between them. CDR1 is SEHNR, CDR2 FQNEAQ, per germline (reference sequence). CDR3 sequence (DNA): TGTGCCAGCAGCTTAGGACAGGCTGATCAGCCCCAGCATTTT. It yields the protein CASSLGQADQPQHF. Looking up the rest from reference TRBV7-9 and TRBJ1-5 gives the full variable domain: DTGVSQNPRHKITKRGQNVTFRCDPISEHNRLYWYRQTLGQGPEFLTYFQNEAQLEKSRLLSDRFSAERPKGSFSTLEIQRTEQGDSAMYLCASSLGQADQPQHFGDGTRLSIL.

V gene TRBV5-1 combines with J gene TRBJ2-2, with a possible D match to TRBD2 (6 bases). V lost 5 bases and J lost 5, with 16 bases in between. The CDR3 extends over 15 amino acids. In germline, CDR1 is SGHRS, CDR2 YFSETQ. CDR3 bases: TGCGCCAGCAGTTATGGAGGGGAAACAACCGGGGAGCTGTTTTTT. Translating gives CASSYGGETTGELFF.

J is TRBJ1-3 and V is TRBV7-9; D uncertain. The CDR3 runs 13 residues. Trimming removed 10 bases from V and 0 bases from J, with 10 bases in between. The V gene's germline CDR1 is SEHNR and CDR2 FQNEAQ (reference sequence). The CDR3 protein is CATTVSSGNTIYF. The DNA for the CDR3 is TGTGCCACTACAGTGAGCTCTGGAAACACCATATATTTT.

The V and J genes are TRBV4-1 and TRBJ1-5; possible D gene TRBD1, 6 bases. V lost 1 base to trimming and J lost 2 bases, with 12 bases between them. The CDR3 length is 16 residues. Germline loops: CDR1 MGHRA, CDR2 YSYEKL. CDR3 sequence reads: CASSQVGGNRNQPQHF. The CDR3 region has the DNA TGCGCCAGCAGCCAAGTAGGGGGGAATCGCAATCAGCCCCAGCATTTT.

This chain joins TRBV30 and TRBJ1-4; a weak D match, TRBD1 (5 bases). CDR3 length: 13 residues. V was cut by 7 bases and J by 8 bases, with 17 bases left in between. Germline CDR1 GTSNPN, CDR2 SVGIG (reference sequence). The CDR3 region has the DNA TGTGCCTCGGTAGGGACGGTAGGGGAAAAACTGTTTTTT. Encoded protein: CASVGTVGEKLFF.

This clone has just one count. This sequence joins TRBV6-5 and TRBJ2-7, with D perhaps matching TRBD1 (5 bases). The V gene's germline CDR1 is MNHEY and CDR2 SVGAGI. Between the trimmed V and J ends, which lost 4 bases and 5 bases, there was a span of 12 bases. The CDR3 extends over 13 amino acids. This chain's CDR3 is CASSFDPRDEQYF. The CDR3 DNA sequence: TGTGCCAGCAGTTTTGACCCCAGGGACGAGCAGTACTTC.

CDR3 DNA: TGTGCCAGCAGCTACGGACTAGCGCGCTACGAGCAGTACTTC. Translation gives CASSYGLARYEQYF. The chain has TRBV7-2 and TRBJ2-7, with 9 bases lining up with TRBD2. Germline CDR1 SGHTA, CDR2 FQGNSA. The CDR3 runs to 14 residues. J was trimmed by 3 bases and V by 4 bases; bases with no gene match: 4.

The genes are TRBV2 and TRBJ2-7; 7 nucleotides agree with TRBD1. J was trimmed by 1 base and V by 7 bases; bases with no gene match: 1. The CDR3 spans 12 residues. The V gene's germline CDR1 is SNHLY and CDR2 FYNNEI. The CDR3 loop reads CASTGGSYEQYF. CDR3 coding DNA: TGTGCCAGCACAGGGGGATCCTACGAGCAGTACTTC.

This clone was observed a handful of times. This rearrangement joins TRBV7-8 to TRBJ1-3, with 7 bases identical to TRBD1. V dropped 5 bases and J dropped 0; count of bases not matched to a gene: 10. The CDR3 runs 17 residues. CDR1 and CDR2 from the germline V gene are SGHVS and FQNEAQ. CDR3 DNA sequence: TGTGCCAGCAGCCCGGCACAGGGGCCCTACTCTGGAAACACCATATATTTT. It codes for CASSPAQGPYSGNTIYF.

This clone came up a few times. The chain is built from TRBV6-4 and TRBJ2-2; D might be TRBD2 (6 bases). CDR1 and CDR2 (germline): MRHNA, SNTAGT. CDR3 length: 13 residues. The germline V and J ends were trimmed by 6 bases and 3 bases, with 8 bases remaining between them. The CDR3 DNA is TGTGCCAGCAGATGGGGGGACACCGGGGAGCTGTTTTTT. It yields the protein CASRWGDTGELFF.

V gene TRBV5-1 combines with J gene TRBJ2-2, with D maybe TRBD2 (6 bases). The germline V gene encodes CDR1 SGHRS and CDR2 YFSETQ. V was pared by 4 bases and J by 0 bases, with 10 bases between. There are 15 residues in the CDR3. This CDR3 reads CASSLAGPNTGELFF. The DNA of the CDR3 is TGCGCCAGCAGCCTCGCGGGGCCGAACACCGGGGAGCTGTTTTTT.

The chain uses TRBV5-1 and TRBJ2-3; perhaps TRBD2 as D (5 bases). Germline V CDR1 and CDR2: SGHRS, YFSETQ. V was clipped by 3 bases and J by 6 bases, with 14 bases between them. The CDR3 length is 14 residues. CDR3 loop: CASSSGPGEDTQYF. Written as DNA, the CDR3 is TGCGCCAGCAGCTCTGGACCCGGGGAGGATACGCAGTATTTT.

The chain is built from TRBV7-9 and TRBJ2-2, with TRBD2 matching 13 bases. V gave up 3 bases and J gave up 1 base; unmatched junction bases: 5. CDR1 is SEHNR and CDR2 is FQNEAQ in the germline V gene (reference sequence). CDR3 length equals 18 residues. The CDR3: CASSLRLAGGRNTGELFF. In nucleotides, the CDR3 is TGTGCCAGCAGCTTGCGACTAGCGGGAGGCCGGAACACCGGGGAGCTGTTTTTT.

CDR3 DNA sequence: TGTGCCAGCAGTCGAAGTATTGAAACTAGCGTCTACAATGAGCAGTTCTTC. Its protein product is CASSRSIETSVYNEQFF. The genes are TRBV6-6 and TRBJ2-1; the match to TRBD2 covers 7 bases. The CDR3 covers 17 residues. Germline CDR1 is MNHNY and CDR2 is SVGAGI (reference sequence). Trimming removed 5 bases from V and 3 bases from J; junction bases left unmatched: 13.

This chain connects TRBV5-4 to TRBJ2-7; D is tentatively TRBD1 or TRBD2 (5 bases each). The CDR3 consists of 16 residues. The germline V gene encodes CDR1 SGHNT and CDR2 YYREEE (reference sequence). V lost 4 bases and J 2 bases, leaving 19 bases between the germline ends. CDR3 in DNA: TGTGCCAGCAGCCCACCTGAGGGGCCAAACACCTACGAGCAGTACTTC. This gives the protein CASSPPEGPNTYEQYF.

The chain recombines TRBV19 with TRBJ1-5; 7 nucleotides line up with TRBD1. V was pared by 7 bases and J by 4 bases, with 7 bases of the junction left unmatched. This CDR3 comprises 14 residues. Germline V gives CDR1 LNHDA, CDR2 SQIVND (reference sequence). The CDR3 region is CASTSGQANQPQHF. CDR3 coding DNA: TGTGCCAGTACCTCCGGACAGGCGAATCAGCCCCAGCATTTT. Filled out from reference TRBV19 and TRBJ1-5, the complete variable domain reads DGGITQSPKYLFRKEGQNVTLSCEQNLNHDAMYWYRQDPGQGLRLIYYSQIVNDFQKGDIAEGYSVSREKKESFPLTVTSAQKNPTAFYLCASTSGQANQPQHFGDGTRLSIL.

This chain links TRBV9 with TRBJ1-1; tentative D call: TRBD1 (6 bases). The length of the CDR3 is 14 residues. Germline values: CDR1 SGDLS, CDR2 YYNGEE. Trimming took off 4 bases at V and 1 base at J, with 11 bases between the two ends. The CDR3 nucleotides read TGTGCCAGCAGCCTCCAGGGACAGAACACTGAAGCTTTCTTT. This encodes CASSLQGQNTEAFF.

V usage is TRBV5-6 and J usage is TRBJ1-6, with TRBD1 identical over 7 bases. Germline-derived CDR1 and CDR2 are SGHDT and YYEEEE. The CDR3 sequence is 15 residues long. The V and J ends lost 4 bases and 6 bases, in that order; junction bases with no gene match: 7. The CDR3 DNA reads as TGTGCCAGCAGCCCGGGACAGCGCCTTAATTCACCCCTCCACTTT. Protein product: CASSPGQRLNSPLHF.

The CDR3 spells CASSLTGGSYNSPLHF. The CDR3 DNA sequence: TGTGCCAGCAGCTTAACCGGGGGTTCCTATAATTCACCCCTCCACTTT. The chain uses TRBV11-3 and TRBJ1-6; weak D call: TRBD1 (5 bases). CDR3 length: 16 amino acids. V was pared by 2 bases and J by 1 base, with 9 bases between. Germline V gene data show CDR1 as SGHNT and CDR2 as YENEEA.